The text below deals with one TCR beta chain. The antigen remains undetermined. Each of the donors was a healthy bone marrow donor. The sample comes from a study of cytomegalovirus exposure and HLA in healthy donors. PCR employed 60 Vbeta and 13 Jbeta primers. Repertoires were generated with immunoSEQ multiplex PCR, while TCRdb's copy carries only in-frame clones and drops some. The sample has some 100,000 clones; around 75% are singletons. The CDR3 extends over 14 amino acids. The germline V and J ends were trimmed by 8 bases and 1 base, with 11 bases remaining between them. The germline V gene encodes CDR1 SNHLY and CDR2 FYNNEI. Findings and caveats of the study: Researchers left out some V segments, among them TRBV6-2 and TRBV6-3, as indistinguishable. Later analysis found that TCR beta chains associated with HLA were more clonally expanded than other, equally common chains. A later analysis linked a missense DCLRE1C variant to TCR beta V- and J-gene trimming.

The chain employs TRBV2 and TRBJ2-2; D is undetermined. Sequenced input: PBMCs. The clonotype comes from a man between 45 and 60 years old in good health and CMV-seronegative. The CDR3 here is CASVEQENTGELFF. CDR3 DNA sequence: TGTGCCAGCGTCGAGCAGGAGAACACCGGGGAGCTGTTTTTT. Using reference TRBV2 and TRBJ2-2 for the parts outside the CDR3, the full variable domain is EPEVTQTPSHQVTQMGQEVILRCVPISNHLYFYWYRQILGQKVEFLVSFYNNEISEKSEIFDDQFSVERPDGSNFTLKIRSTKLEDSAMYFCASVEQENTGELFFGEGSRLTVL.